Included here is one T cell receptor (beta chain) sequence, with context. In its sample, this clonotype was seen many times. Its antigen is not yet known. No base qualities exist here, and no much larger clone lies one base off it. This entry is derived from a study of identical twins listed by TCRdb under 2016. With respect to the entire study: To test whether fetal clonotypes persist, the study used deep sequencing on TCR alpha and beta repertoires from monozygotic twins, unrelated adults of various ages, and cord blood. Replicate twin experiments were performed at different times using different library preparation protocols to rule out contamination.

V loses 4 bases of germline sequence and J loses 5 bases, and the interval between the two ends is 12 bases. The germline V gene specifies SQVTM as CDR1 and ANQGSEA as CDR2. Reading from cysteine to phenylalanine, the CDR3 counts 12 amino acids. Only CDR3 DNA remains: 36 bases, in frame from the first base. Only healthy Caucasian donors were included. The twin cohort comprised three pairs of female monozygotic twins, all aged about 18 to 29 years. Positive isolation kits from Invitrogen were used to isolate the CD4+ and CD8+ T cell populations. Library method: 5' RACE. The sample was run on an Illumina HiSeq 2000. A universal primer binding site was added through template switching, and the final cDNA carried a unique molecular identifier so that TCR cDNA molecules could be counted accurately. Specific primers in the conserved constant-segment region were used to synthesize first-strand cDNA for TCR alpha and beta chains. To control for contamination, every cDNA library was double barcoded, receiving both a SMART-Mk sample barcode and Illumina barcodes. TruSeq adapter sequences, together with Illumina sample barcodes, were added in two successive PCR steps. TCR alpha and beta cDNA libraries were sequenced on the Illumina HiSeq platform with custom primers. The original pipeline was this. MiGEC processed the raw reads to extract unique molecular identifiers, while MiXCR was used to determine the CDR3 positions. Recombination models were inferred per individual with the repgenHMM and IGoR tools using an EM algorithm. Shared clonotypes were analyzed with the tcR package in R, and sharing was normalized by the product of cloneset sizes. Out-of-frame nonproductive sequences were analyzed to study raw recombination free of thymic and clonal selection effects. Using fastp at Q25 and MiXCR, TCRdb reprocessed the public reads and kept productive beta chains. CDR3 protein duplicates are merged, each entry listing the most common genes and DNA. The V and J calls and clone size come from TCRdb's table, not from the authors' own analysis. This sample gives about 340,000 distinct CDR3 sequences in total; around an eighth of them show up just once. The ten largest account for 6% to 9% of the sample.

Paper-wide results and their limitations: Compared with coincidental sharing between unrelated individuals, out-of-frame TCR alpha sequences shared between twins had an excess of sequences with low generation probability. Fewer insertions were carried by abundant cord blood beta clonotypes; a weaker similar trend was observed in young adult naive repertoires, while no such trend was observed in memory repertoires. Excess twin sharing in beta out-of-frame sequences was weaker because fewer shared sequences lowered the signal-to-noise ratio. Invariant T cells such as MAIT and iNKT could partly confound zero-insertion analyses, though diverse VJ usage argued against this for most clonotypes. Because the same donors could not be followed over many years, the conclusions relied on cross-sectional statistical analysis. Recombination models systematically underestimated out-of-frame TCR alpha sharing in monozygotic twins but agreed with sharing between unrelated individuals.

These records were also assigned to another study, of yellow fever vaccine responses in identical twins. Per the second study: According to the authors, the vaccine-induced T cell response in identical twins seemed to be partly convergent and partly specific to each individual. Focusing on identical twins, the study followed the T cell clones that responded to the vaccine, and did so with precision.

The V and J segments used are TRBV29-1 and TRBJ2-7; the D gene is perhaps TRBD1 or TRBD2, as each covers 5 bases. This receptor was taken from a woman between 18 and 30 years old in good health. The sample comprised CD8+ T cells sorted from blood. The DNA sequence is given as TGCAGCGTTGGTCAGGGAGAACACGAGCAGTACTTC. The resulting protein is CSVGQGEHEQYF.